The sequence of this T cell receptor beta chain was determined in a study of T cells expressing NK-cell markers. The overall study: Sequencing of TCR beta repertoires drew on sorted CD3+CD56+NKG2C+, CD3+CD56+NKG2C- and CD3+CD56-NKG2C+ T cells. Within the sequenced cohort of eight donors, seven exhibited HCMV seropositivity and one was seronegative. General observations from the study: HCMV specificity was not established for the expanded NKG2C+ T cell clones.

The CDR3 sequence is 12 residues long. Germline V lookup: CDR1 MDHEN, CDR2 SYDVKM. To note about this clonotype: Antigen: not known.

TCRdb reprocessed the 5' RACE reads, with one entry per CDR3 protein and no DNA. The sample yields around 140,000 distinct CDR3 sequences, of which the top ten take up less than 15%. The source of this sequence is a man aged 18 to 29 in good health. The V gene is TRBV28, the J gene TRBJ2-7. The sample comprised blood T cells: a sorted CD56 or NKG2C T cell subset, CD4+ or CD8+ T cells, or bulk PBMC T cells (not recorded which). CDR3 in amino acids: CARQGINYEQYF. Full variable domain (missing parts from reference TRBV28 and TRBJ2-7): DVKVTQSSRYLVKRTGEKVFLECVQDMDHENMFWYRQDPGLGLRLIYFSYDVKMKEKGDIPEGYSVSREKKERFSLILESASTNQTSMYLCARQGINYEQYFGPGTRLTVT.